This TCR beta chain appears in the sequencing data of a study of shared clonotypes between healthy human individuals. The overall study: Researchers drew samples from a couple of women and a few men aged 18 to 49.

Germline V gene sequence: CDR1 MDHEN, CDR2 SYDVKM. The CDR3 runs to 12 residues. Between the trimmed V and J ends, which lost 4 bases and 8 bases, there was a span of 9 bases. Comments on this clone: The antigen remains unidentified.

TCRdb's table, derived via immunoSEQ multiplex PCR, lists solely in-frame clones and lacks some. This table holds roughly 1,500,000 clones, 97% to 99% found once. Study-wide results and limits: Among the subsets, naive ones generally showed larger estimated richness than memory ones.

Input material: naive CD4+ T cells sorted from blood. The subset here: CD45RA+ positively selected. The chain has TRBV28 and TRBJ2-1; tentatively, D is TRBD1 or TRBD2 (5 bases each). The clonotype originates from a man aged 25-45 years in good health. The DNA for the CDR3 is TGTGCCAGCAGTTCAGGGACCTATGAGCAGTTCTTC. Translating it yields CASSSGTYEQFF.